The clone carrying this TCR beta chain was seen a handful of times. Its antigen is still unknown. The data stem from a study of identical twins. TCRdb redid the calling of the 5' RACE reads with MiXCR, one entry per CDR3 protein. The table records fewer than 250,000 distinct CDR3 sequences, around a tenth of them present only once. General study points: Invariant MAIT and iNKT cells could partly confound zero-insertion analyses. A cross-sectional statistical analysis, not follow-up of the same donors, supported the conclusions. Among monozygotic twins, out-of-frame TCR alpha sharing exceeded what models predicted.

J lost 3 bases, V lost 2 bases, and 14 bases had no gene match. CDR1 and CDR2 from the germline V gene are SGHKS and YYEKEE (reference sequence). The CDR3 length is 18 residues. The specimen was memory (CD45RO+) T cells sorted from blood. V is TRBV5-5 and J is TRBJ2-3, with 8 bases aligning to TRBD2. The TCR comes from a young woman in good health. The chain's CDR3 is CASSFRALWRGETDTQYF. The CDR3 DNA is TGTGCCAGCAGCTTTCGGGCTTTATGGCGGGGGGAAACAGATACGCAGTATTTT.